Listed below are T cell receptor beta chains from one sample, sequenced in a study of blood T cell repertoires in COVID-19. Clones were sequenced by immunoSEQ multiplex PCR, and TCRdb holds only the in-frame ones, with some missing. The sample shows about 36,000 clones, around 90% of them seen only once. Input material: peripheral blood. The receptors originated from a man between 60 and 75 years old with active or convalescent COVID-19. The CDR3 runs from the conserved cysteine through the conserved F or W. A D gene is named only where the DNA matches it firmly. Some rows have no size entry. The others give once, few or many, or a class for an expanded clone.

.,TRBJ2-1,.,TRBV6-6,CASLYVYNEQFF,TGTGCCAGCCTATATGTGTACAATGAGCAGTTCTTC
.,TRBJ1-3,once,TRBV12-3/TRBV12-4,CASSFFRGNTIYF,TGTGCCAGCAGTTTTTTTCGTGGAAACACCATATATTTT
.,TRBJ2-7,.,TRBV5-1,CASSPTTGYDEQYF,TGCGCCAGCAGCCCGACGACAGGATACGACGAGCAGTACTTC
TRBD2,TRBJ2-1,.,TRBV2,CASRDGTSGSVIYEQFF,TGTGCCAGCAGGGATGGGACTAGCGGGAGTGTGATCTATGAGCAGTTCTTC
.,TRBJ1-2,.,TRBV10-3,CAISETNHNYGYTF,TGTGCCATCAGTGAGACAAATCATAACTATGGCTACACCTTC
TRBD1,TRBJ1-1,.,TRBV28,CASSPPQGDTFRAFF,TGTGCCAGCAGCCCCCCCCAGGGGGATACATTTAGGGCTTTCTTT
.,TRBJ2-2,.,TRBV29-1,CSAVVVMGWEFTGELFF,TGCAGCGCGGTTGTGGTCATGGGCTGGGAGTTCACCGGGGAGCTGTTTTTT
.,TRBJ2-3,.,TRBV6-6,CASKDTEFTDTQYF,TGTGCCAGCAAGGACACGGAGTTCACAGATACGCAGTATTTT
TRBD1,TRBJ1-1,.,TRBV29-1,CSVELYDRGGTEAFF,TGCAGCGTTGAATTGTACGACAGGGGTGGTACTGAAGCTTTCTTT
.,TRBJ1-6,.,TRBV9,CASSPRSSSYNSPLHF,TGTGCCAGCAGCCCCCGGTCGAGCTCCTATAATTCACCCCTCCACTTT
TRBD1,TRBJ2-7,.,TRBV5-1,CASTSAPGTAIEEQYF,TGCGCCAGCACCTCGGCCCCCGGGACAGCCATCGAGGAGCAGTACTTC
.,TRBJ2-3,.,TRBV5-4,CASSQRADTQYF,TGTGCCAGCAGCCAACGGGCAGATACGCAGTATTTT
TRBD1,TRBJ2-2,.,TRBV19,CASSQRQGTPGELFF,TGTGCCAGTAGTCAGAGACAGGGGACGCCCGGGGAGCTGTTTTTT
.,TRBJ2-4,.,TRBV28,CASSSGGDLAKNIQYF,TGTGCCAGCAGCTCAGGAGGGGATCTAGCCAAAAACATTCAGTACTTC
TRBD2,TRBJ2-1,once,TRBV9,CASSVGAGGLREQFF,TGTGCCAGCAGCGTAGGGGCGGGAGGGCTAAGGGAGCAGTTCTTC
.,TRBJ1-3,once,TRBV6-5,CASSYLANSGNTIYF,TGTGCCAGCAGTTACTTAGCGAACTCTGGAAACACCATATATTTT
.,TRBJ1-5,.,TRBV19,CASSTGFLRQPQHF,TGTGCCAGTAGTACAGGGTTTCTTAGACAGCCCCAGCATTTT
.,TRBJ2-2,few,TRBV6-5,CASSWGGFSAGELFF,TGTGCCAGCAGTTGGGGAGGCTTCAGCGCCGGGGAGCTGTTTTTT
TRBD1,TRBJ1-1,.,TRBV10-3,CAILRDREDTEAFF,TGTGCCATCCTGAGGGACAGGGAAGACACTGAAGCTTTCTTT
.,TRBJ1-6,few,TRBV27,CATTTGGRGSPLHF,TGTGCCACCACTACCGGCGGAAGAGGTTCACCCCTCCACTTT
.,TRBJ2-3,.,TRBV30,CAWREGAADTQYF,TGTGCCTGGAGGGAGGGAGCGGCAGATACGCAGTATTTT
.,TRBJ2-5,.,TRBV25-1,CASRPSREETQYF,TGTGCCAGCAGGCCCTCACGGGAAGAGACCCAGTACTTC
.,TRBJ1-1,.,TRBV19,CASTKWQGRAEAFF,TGTGCCAGTACTAAATGGCAGGGGAGGGCTGAAGCTTTCTTT
.,TRBJ2-1,.,TRBV7-9,CASTYLAGGYNEQFF,TGTGCCAGCACCTATCTAGCCGGGGGCTACAATGAGCAGTTCTTC
TRBD2,TRBJ2-1,.,TRBV7-3,CASSRAGGAYNEQFF,TGTGCCAGCAGCCGCGCGGGGGGAGCTTACAATGAGCAGTTCTTC
TRBD1,TRBJ1-5,.,TRBV6-2/TRBV6-3,CASRYRGQSVISNQPQHF,TGTGCCAGCAGATACAGGGGGCAATCCGTCATTAGCAATCAGCCCCAGCATTTT
.,TRBJ2-1,.,TRBV28,CASSGSGHEQFF,TGTGCCAGCAGTGGGAGCGGACATGAGCAGTTCTTC
TRBD2,TRBJ2-5,.,TRBV7-9,CASSYGTLVAGVETQYF,TGTGCCAGCAGCTATGGGACCTTGGTAGCGGGAGTAGAGACCCAGTACTTC
TRBD1,TRBJ1-2,.,TRBV7-9,CASTLGGLGYTF,TGTGCCAGCACCTTAGGGGGCTTGGGCTACACCTTC
.,TRBJ2-4,once,TRBV7-2,CASSLGRTLPLNIQYF,TGTGCCAGCAGCTTAGGTCGGACACTACCTTTAAACATTCAGTACTTC
TRBD1,TRBJ1-5,.,TRBV5-1,CASSLGQGAPQHF,TGCGCCAGCAGCTTGGGACAGGGGGCGCCCCAGCATTTT
.,TRBJ2-7,.,TRBV29-1,CSVEDMTGTGEQYF,TGCAGCGTTGAAGATATGACGGGAACTGGAGAGCAGTACTTC
.,TRBJ1-5,.,TRBV6-6,CASSYSSQPQHF,TGTGCCAGCAGTTACTCGAGTCAGCCCCAGCATTTT
.,TRBJ2-1,.,TRBV14,CASSPGLPTYNEQFF,TGTGCCAGCAGCCCAGGACTACCAACCTACAATGAGCAGTTCTTC
.,TRBJ1-2,few,TRBV5-4,CASKPRGNYGYTF,TGTGCCAGCAAACCTCGGGGTAACTATGGCTACACCTTC
TRBD1,TRBJ2-5,.,TRBV9,CASSVTGVRETQYF,TGTGCCAGCAGCGTAACAGGGGTTCGAGAGACCCAGTACTTC
TRBD2,TRBJ2-5,.,TRBV27,CASKPLISGRWETQYF,TGTGCCAGCAAGCCGCTGATTAGCGGGAGATGGGAGACCCAGTACTTC
.,TRBJ2-3,.,TRBV30,CAFQAVDSMGDTQYF,TGTGCCTTCCAGGCAGTGGACTCAATGGGAGATACGCAGTATTTT
.,TRBJ1-5,.,TRBV30,CAWSVPGGGWQPQHF,TGTGCCTGGAGTGTACCGGGGGGAGGCTGGCAGCCCCAGCATTTT
.,TRBJ1-6,.,TRBV7-9,CASSHTGIFGNSPLHF,TGTGCCAGCAGTCATACAGGGATCTTTGGTAATTCACCCCTCCACTTT
.,TRBJ2-1,.,TRBV12-5,CASGLGGGYNEQFF,TGTGCTAGTGGTCTAGGCGGTGGGTACAATGAGCAGTTCTTC